The next 13 T cell receptor beta chains were all read from a single sample in a study of Tregs in tolerant kidney transplant recipients. Repertoires were generated with immunoSEQ multiplex PCR, while TCRdb's copy carries only in-frame clones and drops some. There are some 240,000 clones in the sample; 65% to 85% occur only once, and around 0.6% lies in the top ten. Sequenced input: CD4+ T cells from blood. Every receptor here comes from a human donor in good health.

The chain links TRBV11-3 to TRBJ2-5, with no clear D. V lost 5 bases to trimming and J lost 0 bases, with 7 bases between them. Germline loops: CDR1 SGHNT, CDR2 YENEEA. The CDR3 length is 13 residues. The CDR3 DNA is TGTGCCAGCAGCCTCCGCCACCAAGAGACCCAGTACTTC. This sequence encodes CASSLRHQETQYF.

The CDR3 sequence: CASSPGTGSNTEAFF. CDR3 DNA: TGTGCCAGCAGCCCCGGGACAGGGAGCAACACTGAAGCTTTCTTT. The V and J genes are TRBV9 and TRBJ1-1; TRBD1 aligns across 9 bases. This CDR3 is built from 15 residues. Losses at the gene ends were 4 bases for V and 2 bases for J; bases not matched to a gene: 6. CDR1 and CDR2 (germline): SGDLS, YYNGEE.

This clone turned up a few times. This chain joins TRBV25-1 and TRBJ2-7; D possibly matches TRBD1 or TRBD2 (5 bases each). Trimming stripped 5 bases from V and 5 bases from J, with 16 bases between. The CDR3 consists of 14 residues. The V gene's germline CDR1 is MGHDK and CDR2 SYGVNS. In DNA form, the CDR3 reads TGTGCCAGCAGTCCATGGGGGACCTCTCACGAGCAGTACTTC. Protein sequence: CASSPWGTSHEQYF.

The V and J genes are TRBV21-1 and TRBJ1-2. TRBV21-1 is noted as a pseudogene. The CDR3 loop spans 18 amino acids. CDR3: CASSKEGKLGSANYGYTF. CDR3 DNA sequence: TGTGCCAGCAGCAAAGAAGGGAAATTGGGGTCGGCTAACTATGGCTACACCTTC.

The rearrangement joins TRBV30 to TRBJ2-7; D is perhaps TRBD2 (5 bases). Germline assignment: CDR1 GTSNPN and CDR2 SVGIG (reference sequence). V lost 7 bases and J lost 0, with 7 bases in between. The CDR3 is 11 residues long. CDR3 nucleotides: TGTGCCTCGGGGAGCTCCTACGAGCAGTACTTC. Translating gives CASGSSYEQYF.

The chain has TRBV5-1 and TRBJ2-3, with 9 bases lining up with TRBD2. Looked up from germline, CDR1 is SGHRS and CDR2 is YFSETQ. V dropped 4 bases and J dropped 3; count of bases not matched to a gene: 12. The CDR3 extends over 17 amino acids. In DNA, the CDR3 is TGCGCCAGCAGCATACTCCCTGCGGGACTAGCAACAGATACGCAGTATTTT. Its protein product is CASSILPAGLATDTQYF.

The chain combines TRBV10-2 with TRBJ1-2; no clear D gene. Trimming removed 0 bases at V and 2 bases at J, with 7 bases between. Looked up from germline, CDR1 is WSHSY and CDR2 is SAAADI. The CDR3 length is 14 residues. CDR3 DNA sequence: TGCGCCAGCAGTGAGTCGCCGAGAAACTATGGCTACACCTTC. This translates into CASSESPRNYGYTF.

This rearrangement joins TRBV19 to TRBJ2-7; maybe TRBD2 (6 bases). V was trimmed by 5 bases and J by 2 bases, leaving 16 bases between them. Germline values: CDR1 LNHDA, CDR2 SQIVND (reference sequence). This CDR3 spans 15 amino acids. The CDR3 here is CASSEAGQFAYEQYF. The CDR3 nucleotides are TGTGCCAGTAGTGAGGCGGGGCAATTCGCCTACGAGCAGTACTTC.

The CDR3 sequence: CASSEGLAGGHSYEQYF. The CDR3 nucleotides read TGTGCCAGCAGTGAAGGACTAGCGGGAGGGCATTCCTACGAGCAGTACTTC. The chain is built from TRBV6-1 and TRBJ2-7; 14 bases align to TRBD2. CDR1 is MNHNS and CDR2 is SASEGT in the germline V gene. The CDR3 is made up of 17 amino acids. V lost 1 base, J lost 1 base, and 3 bases stayed unmatched.

The CDR3 reads CASSLAAQVSNYGYTF. The CDR3 coding sequence is TGTGCCAGCAGCTTAGCGGCACAGGTCAGTAACTATGGCTACACCTTC. V is TRBV7-2 and J is TRBJ1-2, with D perhaps matching TRBD1 (5 bases). Germline CDR1 is SGHTA and CDR2 is FQGNSA. This CDR3 contains 16 residues. V was shortened by 0 bases and J by 1 base, with 12 bases between the two germline ends.

The J gene is TRBJ2-5, the V gene TRBV5-4; D is uncertain. The CDR3 covers 14 residues. Trimming pared 2 bases from V and 5 bases from J, leaving 13 bases between. Per the germline V gene, CDR1 is SGHNT and CDR2 is YYREEE (reference sequence). The CDR3 loop is CASSFPSPVETQYF. The CDR3 DNA reads as TGTGCCAGCAGCTTCCCTTCACCGGTGGAGACCCAGTACTTC.

This clone was found once. This chain joins TRBV5-4 and TRBJ1-2, with no clear D. The CDR3 is made up of 14 amino acids. Trimming left V 0 bases short and J 4 bases short, with 10 bases between. CDR1 is SGHNT, CDR2 YYREEE, per germline (reference sequence). The CDR3, as DNA: TGTGCCAGCAGCTTGGTCCAGGCTACCTATGGCTACACCTTC. Translated, it gives CASSLVQATYGYTF.

This clone was detected only once. The chain links TRBV13 to TRBJ2-1; D gene ambiguous. The CDR3 runs 15 residues. CDR1 and CDR2 from the germline V gene are PRHDT and FYEKMQ (reference sequence). V lost 9 bases, J lost 0 bases, and 15 bases lay in between. CDR3 DNA: TGTGCCAGTACACCGGTCGATAGCTCCTACAATGAGCAGTTCTTC. Protein: CASTPVDSSYNEQFF.